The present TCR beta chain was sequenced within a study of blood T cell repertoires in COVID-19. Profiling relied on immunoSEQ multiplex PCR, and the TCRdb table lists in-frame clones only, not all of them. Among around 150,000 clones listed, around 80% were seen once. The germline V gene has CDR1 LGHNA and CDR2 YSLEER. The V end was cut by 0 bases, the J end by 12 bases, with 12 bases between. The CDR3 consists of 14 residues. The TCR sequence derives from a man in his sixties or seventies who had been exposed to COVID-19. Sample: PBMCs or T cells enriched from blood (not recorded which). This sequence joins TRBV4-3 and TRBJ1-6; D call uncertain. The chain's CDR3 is CASSQDPGRGPLHF. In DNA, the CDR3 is TGCGCCAGCAGCCAAGATCCTGGACGGGGACCCCTCCACTTT.